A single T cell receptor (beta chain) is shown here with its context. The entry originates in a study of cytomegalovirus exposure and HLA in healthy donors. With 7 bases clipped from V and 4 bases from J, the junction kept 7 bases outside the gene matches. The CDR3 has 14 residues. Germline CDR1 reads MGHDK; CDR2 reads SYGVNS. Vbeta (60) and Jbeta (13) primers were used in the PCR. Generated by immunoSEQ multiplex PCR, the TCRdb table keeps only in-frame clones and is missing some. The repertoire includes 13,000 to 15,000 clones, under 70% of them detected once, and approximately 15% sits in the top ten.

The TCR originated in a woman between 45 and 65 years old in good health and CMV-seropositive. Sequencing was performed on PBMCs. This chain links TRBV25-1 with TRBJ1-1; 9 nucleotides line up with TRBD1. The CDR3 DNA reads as TGTGCCAGCAATCCACAGGGGGCCTTCACTGAAGCTTTCTTT. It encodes CASNPQGAFTEAFF. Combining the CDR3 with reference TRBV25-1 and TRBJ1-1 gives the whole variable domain EADIYQTPRYLVIGTGKKITLECSQTMGHDKMYWYQQDPGMELHLIHYSYGVNSTEKGDLSSESTVSRIRTEHFPLTLESARPSHTSQYLCASNPQGAFTEAFFGQGTRLTVV.